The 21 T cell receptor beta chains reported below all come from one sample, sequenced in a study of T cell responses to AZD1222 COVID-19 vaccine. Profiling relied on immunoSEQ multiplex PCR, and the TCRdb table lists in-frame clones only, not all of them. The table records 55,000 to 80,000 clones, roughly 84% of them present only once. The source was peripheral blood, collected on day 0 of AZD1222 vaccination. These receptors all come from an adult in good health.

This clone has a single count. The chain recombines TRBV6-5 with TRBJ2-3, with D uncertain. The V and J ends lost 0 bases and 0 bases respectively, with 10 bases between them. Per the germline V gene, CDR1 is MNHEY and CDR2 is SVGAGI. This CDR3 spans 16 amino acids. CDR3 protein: CASSYSGRPSTDTQYF. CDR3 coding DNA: TGTGCCAGCAGTTACTCAGGCAGGCCTAGCACAGATACGCAGTATTTT.

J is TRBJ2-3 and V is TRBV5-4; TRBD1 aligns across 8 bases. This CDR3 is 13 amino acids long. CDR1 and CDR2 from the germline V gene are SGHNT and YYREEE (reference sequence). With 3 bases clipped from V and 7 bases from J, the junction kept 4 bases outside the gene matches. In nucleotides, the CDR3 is TGTGCCAGCAGCTCCCAGGGGGCCTATACGCAGTATTTT. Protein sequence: CASSSQGAYTQYF.

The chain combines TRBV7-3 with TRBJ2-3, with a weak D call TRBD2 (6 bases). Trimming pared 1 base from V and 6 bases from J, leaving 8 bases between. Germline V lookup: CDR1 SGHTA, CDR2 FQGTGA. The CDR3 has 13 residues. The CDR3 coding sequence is TGTGCCAGCAGCTTAATGGCGGGGGATACGCAGTATTTT. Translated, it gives CASSLMAGDTQYF.

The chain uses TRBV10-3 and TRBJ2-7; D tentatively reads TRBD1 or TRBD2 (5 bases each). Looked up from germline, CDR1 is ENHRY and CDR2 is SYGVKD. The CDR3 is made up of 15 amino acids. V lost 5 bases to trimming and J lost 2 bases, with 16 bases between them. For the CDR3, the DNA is TGTGCCATCAGTCGCGTATTGGGGGAAGCCTACGAGCAGTACTTC. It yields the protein CAISRVLGEAYEQYF.

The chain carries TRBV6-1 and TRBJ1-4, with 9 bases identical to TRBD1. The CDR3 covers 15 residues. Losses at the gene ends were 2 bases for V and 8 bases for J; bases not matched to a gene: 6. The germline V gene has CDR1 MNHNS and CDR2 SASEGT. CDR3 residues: CASSELTGGREKLFF. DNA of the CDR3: TGTGCCAGCAGTGAACTGACAGGGGGAAGGGAAAAACTGTTTTTT.

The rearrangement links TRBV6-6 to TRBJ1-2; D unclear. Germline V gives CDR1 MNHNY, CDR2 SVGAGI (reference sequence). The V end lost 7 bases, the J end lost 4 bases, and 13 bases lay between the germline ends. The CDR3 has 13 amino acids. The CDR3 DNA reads TGTGCCAGCATATGGCCCGGTGGCTATGGCTACACCTTC. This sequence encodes CASIWPGGYGYTF.

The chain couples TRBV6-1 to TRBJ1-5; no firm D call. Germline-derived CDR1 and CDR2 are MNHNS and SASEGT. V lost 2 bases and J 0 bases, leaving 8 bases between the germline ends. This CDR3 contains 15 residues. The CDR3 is CASSEIPDSNQPQHF. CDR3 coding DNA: TGTGCCAGCAGTGAAATCCCAGATAGCAATCAGCCCCAGCATTTT.

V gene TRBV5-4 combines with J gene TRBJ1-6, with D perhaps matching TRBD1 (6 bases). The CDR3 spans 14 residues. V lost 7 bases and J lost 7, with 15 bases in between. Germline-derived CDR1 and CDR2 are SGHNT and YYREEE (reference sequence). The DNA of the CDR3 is TGTGCCAGCGGAGACAGGAGCCTAAATTCACCCCTCCACTTT. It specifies CASGDRSLNSPLHF. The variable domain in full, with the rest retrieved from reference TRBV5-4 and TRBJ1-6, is ETGVTQSPTHLIKTRGQQVTLRCSSQSGHNTVSWYQQALGQGPQFIFQYYREEENGRGNFPPRFSGLQFPNYSSELNVNALELDDSALYLCASGDRSLNSPLHFGNGTRLTVT.

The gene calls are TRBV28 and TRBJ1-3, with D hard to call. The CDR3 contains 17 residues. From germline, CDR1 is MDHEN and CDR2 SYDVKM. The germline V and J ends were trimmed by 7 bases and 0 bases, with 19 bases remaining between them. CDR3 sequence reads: CASIPRPRLSSGNTIYF. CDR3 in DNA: TGTGCCAGCATCCCCAGGCCCAGGCTAAGCTCTGGAAACACCATATATTTT.

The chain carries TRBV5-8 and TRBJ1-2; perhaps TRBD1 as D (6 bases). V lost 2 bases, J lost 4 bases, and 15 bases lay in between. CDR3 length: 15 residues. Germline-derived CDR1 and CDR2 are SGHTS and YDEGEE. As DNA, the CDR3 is TGTGCCAGCAGCTTAAAGGACAGTATCACCTATGGCTACACCTTC. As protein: CASSLKDSITYGYTF.

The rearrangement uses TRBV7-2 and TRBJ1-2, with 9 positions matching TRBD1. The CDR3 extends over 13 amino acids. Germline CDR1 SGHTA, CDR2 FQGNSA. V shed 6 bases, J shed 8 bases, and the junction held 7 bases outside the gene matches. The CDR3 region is CASSGTGRLGYTF. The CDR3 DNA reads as TGTGCCAGCAGTGGGACAGGGAGACTCGGCTACACCTTC. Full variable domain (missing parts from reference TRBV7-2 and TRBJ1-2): GAGVSQSPSNKVTEKGKDVELRCDPISGHTALYWYRQSLGQGLEFLIYFQGNSAPDKSGLPSDRFSAERTGGSVSTLTIQRTQQEDSAVYLCASSGTGRLGYTFGSGTRLTVV.

The CDR3 sequence is CAAQTGRSGNTIYF. Here the CDR3 DNA reads TGTGCCGCCCAGACAGGTCGCTCTGGAAACACCATATATTTT. This chain connects TRBV10-3 to TRBJ1-3; possibly TRBD1 for D (6 bases). Trimming cost V 11 bases and J 0 bases, with 14 bases left between them. The germline CDR1 and CDR2 sequences are ENHRY and SYGVKD. The CDR3 loop spans 14 amino acids.

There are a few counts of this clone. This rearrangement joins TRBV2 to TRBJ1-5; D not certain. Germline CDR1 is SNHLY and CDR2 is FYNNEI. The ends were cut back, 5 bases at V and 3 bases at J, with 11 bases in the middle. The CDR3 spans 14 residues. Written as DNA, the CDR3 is TGTGCCAGCAGTCGGGAGAGTGACAATCAGCCCCAGCATTTT. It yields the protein CASSRESDNQPQHF.

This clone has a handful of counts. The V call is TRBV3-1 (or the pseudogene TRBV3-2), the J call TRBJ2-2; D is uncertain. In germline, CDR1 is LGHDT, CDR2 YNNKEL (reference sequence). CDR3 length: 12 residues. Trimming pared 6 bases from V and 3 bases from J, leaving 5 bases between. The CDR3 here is CASRQYTGELFF. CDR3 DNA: TGTGCCAGCAGACAGTACACCGGGGAGCTGTTTTTT.

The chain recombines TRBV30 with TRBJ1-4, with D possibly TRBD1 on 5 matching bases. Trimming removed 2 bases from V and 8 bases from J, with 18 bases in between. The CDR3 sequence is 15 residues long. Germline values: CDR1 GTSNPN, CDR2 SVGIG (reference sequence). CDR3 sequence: CAWSNGAGSWEKLFF. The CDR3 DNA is TGTGCCTGGAGTAACGGGGCGGGCAGTTGGGAAAAACTGTTTTTT.

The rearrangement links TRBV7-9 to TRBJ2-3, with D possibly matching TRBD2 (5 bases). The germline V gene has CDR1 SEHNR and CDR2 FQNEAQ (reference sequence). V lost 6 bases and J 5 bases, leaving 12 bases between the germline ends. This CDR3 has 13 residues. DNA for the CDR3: TGTGCCAGCAGACTAGAAGCCGGAGATACGCAGTATTTT. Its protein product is CASRLEAGDTQYF.

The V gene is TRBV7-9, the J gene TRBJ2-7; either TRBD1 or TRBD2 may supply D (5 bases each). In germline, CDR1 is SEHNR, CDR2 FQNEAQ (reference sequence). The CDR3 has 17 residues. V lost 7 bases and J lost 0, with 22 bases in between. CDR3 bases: TGTGCCAGCACCCCCCCGCTGCGGGCAGGGAGCTCCTACGAGCAGTACTTC. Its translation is CASTPPLRAGSSYEQYF.

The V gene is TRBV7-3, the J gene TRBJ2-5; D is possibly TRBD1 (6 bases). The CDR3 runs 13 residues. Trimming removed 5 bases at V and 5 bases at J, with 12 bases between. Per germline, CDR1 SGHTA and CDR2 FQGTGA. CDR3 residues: CASSENREETQYF. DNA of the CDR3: TGTGCCAGCAGCGAAAACAGGGAGGAGACCCAGTACTTC.

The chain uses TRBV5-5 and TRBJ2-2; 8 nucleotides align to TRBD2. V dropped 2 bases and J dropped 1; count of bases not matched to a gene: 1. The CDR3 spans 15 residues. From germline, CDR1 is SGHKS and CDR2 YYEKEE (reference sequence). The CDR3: CASSFTSGNTGELFF. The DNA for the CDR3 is TGTGCCAGCAGCTTTACTAGCGGGAACACCGGGGAGCTGTTTTTT.

The CDR3 nucleotides are TGTGCCAGCAGTTCGTATTCCGGGACAGGGCTGGAGACCCAGTACTTC. Its protein product is CASSSYSGTGLETQYF. The chain uses TRBV28 and TRBJ2-5, with 9 bases that match TRBD1. The junction had 11 bases not matched to a gene; V was cut back by 4 bases and J by 5 bases. Germline loops: CDR1 MDHEN, CDR2 SYDVKM. The CDR3 runs to 16 residues.

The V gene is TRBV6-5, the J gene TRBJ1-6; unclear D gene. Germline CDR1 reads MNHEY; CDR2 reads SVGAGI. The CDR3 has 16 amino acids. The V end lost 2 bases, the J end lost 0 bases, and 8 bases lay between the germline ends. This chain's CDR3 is CASSYDPNSYNSPLHF. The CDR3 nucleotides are TGTGCCAGCAGTTACGACCCGAACTCCTATAATTCACCCCTCCACTTT.